This is a list of T cell receptor beta chains from one sample in a study of blood T cell repertoires in COVID-19. The protocol was immunoSEQ multiplex PCR, while the TCRdb copy is restricted to in-frame clones and leaves out a portion. The data hold some 190,000 clones, with 84% observed a single time. Sequenced input: peripheral blood. The receptor set was obtained from a human donor in a cohort sampled during active COVID-19. Both conserved end residues are part of each CDR3. Each record gives: CDR3 DNA, CDR3 protein, D gene, J gene, clone size, V gene. The D gene is left open where the match is weak. A row's size may be missing; if present it is once, few, many or a size class.

TGTGCCACCAGCAGAGAGGCTGGCGGCTACACCTTC CATSREAGGYTF - TRBJ1-2 - TRBV15
TGCACCAGCAGCCAAGCTGGGACTAGCGGGAGGAACATTCAGTACTTC CTSSQAGTSGRNIQYF - TRBJ2-4 once TRBV1
TGTGCCAGTAGTCTTGAGACCCGGGACACAAACACTGAAGCTTTCTTT CASSLETRDTNTEAFF - TRBJ1-1 once TRBV19
TGTGCCAGCAGTTTAAGACAGGGGCCTGAGCAGTTCTTC CASSLRQGPEQFF TRBD1 TRBJ2-1 - TRBV12-3/TRBV12-4
TGCGCCAGCAGCCAAACAGGGCCCGGGGAGCTGTTTTTT CASSQTGPGELFF - TRBJ2-2 - TRBV4-1
TGTGCCAGCCGCTTTAGTTTGGGTAGTACTAAGAGCTCCTACAATGAGCAGTTCTTC CASRFSLGSTKSSYNEQFF - TRBJ2-1 - TRBV2
TGCGCCAGCAGCTTGTATAGTAGCGGGAGCTCCTACGAGCAGTACTTC CASSLYSSGSSYEQYF TRBD2 TRBJ2-7 - TRBV5-1
TGTGCCAGCAGCCAAGGACCTGCGGGGTTCACAGATACGCAGTATTTT CASSQGPAGFTDTQYF - TRBJ2-3 - TRBV3-1/TRBV3-2
TGTGCTAGCAGCTTAGTCGAACAGGTAGATTTGCGGAATCAGCCCCAGCATTTT CASSLVEQVDLRNQPQHF - TRBJ1-5 - TRBV7-7
TGTGCCTGGAGAGTTCACGGGGGCACTGAAGCTTTCTTT CAWRVHGGTEAFF - TRBJ1-1 - TRBV30
TGTGCCAGCAGGGGGACAGGGGAAGTAGGTGAAGCTTTCTTT CASRGTGEVGEAFF TRBD1 TRBJ1-1 once TRBV2
TGCGCCAGCAGCTTGGGGCAGGGCAGTGGGACTGAAGCTTTCTTT CASSLGQGSGTEAFF - TRBJ1-1 - TRBV5-1
TGTGCCAGCAGCCACGGGACAGCCGACCGCTCTGGAAACACCATATATTTT CASSHGTADRSGNTIYF TRBD1 TRBJ1-3 - TRBV3-1/TRBV3-2
TGTGCCACCAGCCGGGGGACAGCCAAAGAGACCCAGTACTTC CATSRGTAKETQYF - TRBJ2-5 - TRBV15
TGTGCCAGCAGCCCTAGCGGGGGGCCGGGGAATGAGCAGTTCTTC CASSPSGGPGNEQFF TRBD2 TRBJ2-1 - TRBV7-8
TGCGCCAGCACCACTCATAGCGGGGGGGCCGGGGATGAGCAGTTCTTC CASTTHSGGAGDEQFF TRBD2 TRBJ2-1 - TRBV10-2
TGTGCCAGCAAGACGGACAGGGCCCCAGATGGAGGCTACACCTTC CASKTDRAPDGGYTF TRBD1 TRBJ1-2 - TRBV18
TGTGCCAGCAGCCAAACAGCCCAAGCTTTCTTT CASSQTAQAFF - TRBJ1-1 few TRBV3-1/TRBV3-2
TGTGCTAGCAGTCCGACAGGGTCGAACACCGGGGAGCTGTTTTTT CASSPTGSNTGELFF TRBD1 TRBJ2-2 - TRBV7-7
TGTGCCTCCGTCTCCTACAATGAGCAGTTCTTC CASVSYNEQFF - TRBJ2-1 - TRBV30
TGCAGCGGGGGACAGGGGCTTAATCAGCCCCAGCATTTT CSGGQGLNQPQHF TRBD1 TRBJ1-5 - TRBV29-1
TGTGCCAGCAGCACCCGGTTAGCGGGAGTTTACGAGCAGTACTTC CASSTRLAGVYEQYF TRBD2 TRBJ2-7 few TRBV7-9
TGTGCCAGTAGTATACCGGGCCTGGGGCAGAACACTGAAGCTTTCTTT CASSIPGLGQNTEAFF - TRBJ1-1 - TRBV19
TGTGCCAGCAGCGCCGGACTAGCGGGAGGTAAAGATACGCAGTATTTT CASSAGLAGGKDTQYF TRBD2 TRBJ2-3 - TRBV7-9
TGTGCCAGCAGTCCCCTAGCGGGAGGGCTCGAGCAGTACTTC CASSPLAGGLEQYF TRBD2 TRBJ2-7 - TRBV28
TGTGCCAGCAGTGACGGAGGGGGCCCCGGCAATCAGCCCCAGCATTTT CASSDGGGPGNQPQHF TRBD1 TRBJ1-5 - TRBV2
TGTGCCAGCAGCGTAGGACAGGGATCCTACAATGAGCAGTTCTTC CASSVGQGSYNEQFF TRBD1 TRBJ2-1 - TRBV9
TGTGCCAGCAGTTTCGGGCGGACTAGCGAAGGCTACGAGCAGTACTTC CASSFGRTSEGYEQYF TRBD2 TRBJ2-7 - TRBV6-6
TGTGCCACCAGTGATTTCCGCGGACTGGACAGGGGGCCTGATGAGCAGTTCTTC CATSDFRGLDRGPDEQFF TRBD1 TRBJ2-1 - TRBV24-1
TGTGCCACCAGTGATTTGCAAGGGAGCCCTACGCAGTATTTT CATSDLQGSPTQYF - TRBJ2-3 - TRBV24-1
TGTGCCAGCAGCCATCCCACCTACTCGGGATTGGGCGAGCAGTACTTC CASSHPTYSGLGEQYF - TRBJ2-7 - TRBV4-2
TGTGCCATCAGCCCAGGGACAGGGAGAACCGGGGAGCTGTTTTTT CAISPGTGRTGELFF TRBD1 TRBJ2-2 few TRBV10-3
TGTGCCAGCAGCACGGAGGGACTGTTTTTT CASSTEGLFF - TRBJ1-4 - TRBV5-4
TGTGCCAGTAGTAACAGGGAAATAGGAGGCTACACCTTC CASSNREIGGYTF - TRBJ1-2 once TRBV19
TGTGCCAGTAGGGGACTAGCGGGAGCAGGCGAGCAGTACTTC CASRGLAGAGEQYF TRBD2 TRBJ2-7 - TRBV19
TGTGCCAGCGTACTTTCCGGGGCCAACGTCCTGACTTTC CASVLSGANVLTF - TRBJ2-6 - TRBV2
TGTGCCAGCCAGGCTGGGGCCAACGTCCTGACTTTC CASQAGANVLTF - TRBJ2-6 - TRBV6-5
TGTGCCAGCAGCCCAACAGGGGGCGTCACCGGGGAGCTGTTTTTT CASSPTGGVTGELFF TRBD1 TRBJ2-2 - TRBV4-2
TGTGCCAGCAGCCCACCGACAGGGGGCACTGAAGCTTTCTTT CASSPPTGGTEAFF TRBD1 TRBJ1-1 - TRBV9
TGTGCCAGCTCAAATTCAGGGGCAAACACCGGGGAGCTGTTTTTT CASSNSGANTGELFF - TRBJ2-2 - TRBV18
TGTGCCAGCAGAGGTATCGACAGGGCCGGGGCCAACGTCCTGACTTTC CASRGIDRAGANVLTF TRBD1 TRBJ2-6 - TRBV2
TGTGCCAGCAGATCGACAGCTTTCACAGATACGCAGTATTTT CASRSTAFTDTQYF - TRBJ2-3 - TRBV3-1/TRBV3-2
TGTGCCAGCAGCCAAGCCTCAGTCCTCCACTCTGGGGCCAACGTCCTGACTTTC CASSQASVLHSGANVLTF - TRBJ2-6 - TRBV4-2